Listed here is a single TCR beta chain. This record comes from a study of shared clonotypes between healthy human individuals. Using immunoSEQ multiplex PCR, the repertoire was profiled, and TCRdb retains in-frame clones only, with some absent. In the table there are 450,000 to 700,000 clones, roughly 96% of which are singletons. Only CD45RO-negative cells positively selected for CCR7 counted as naive CD8 cells, so terminally differentiated effector memory CD45RA+ cells were excluded. The sample consisted of naive CD8+ T cells sorted from blood. This sequence originates from a woman younger than 45 in good health.

CDR3 sequence: CASSLALEGPLQQYF. In DNA, the CDR3 is TGTGCCAGCAGCTTAGCGCTGGAGGGCCCCCTCCAGCAGTACTTC. This chain links TRBV7-8 with TRBJ2-5; a weak D match, TRBD2 (6 bases). Trimming stripped 0 bases from V and 11 bases from J, with 19 bases between. The CDR3 is 15 residues long. The germline gives CDR1 SGHVS, CDR2 FQNEAQ.